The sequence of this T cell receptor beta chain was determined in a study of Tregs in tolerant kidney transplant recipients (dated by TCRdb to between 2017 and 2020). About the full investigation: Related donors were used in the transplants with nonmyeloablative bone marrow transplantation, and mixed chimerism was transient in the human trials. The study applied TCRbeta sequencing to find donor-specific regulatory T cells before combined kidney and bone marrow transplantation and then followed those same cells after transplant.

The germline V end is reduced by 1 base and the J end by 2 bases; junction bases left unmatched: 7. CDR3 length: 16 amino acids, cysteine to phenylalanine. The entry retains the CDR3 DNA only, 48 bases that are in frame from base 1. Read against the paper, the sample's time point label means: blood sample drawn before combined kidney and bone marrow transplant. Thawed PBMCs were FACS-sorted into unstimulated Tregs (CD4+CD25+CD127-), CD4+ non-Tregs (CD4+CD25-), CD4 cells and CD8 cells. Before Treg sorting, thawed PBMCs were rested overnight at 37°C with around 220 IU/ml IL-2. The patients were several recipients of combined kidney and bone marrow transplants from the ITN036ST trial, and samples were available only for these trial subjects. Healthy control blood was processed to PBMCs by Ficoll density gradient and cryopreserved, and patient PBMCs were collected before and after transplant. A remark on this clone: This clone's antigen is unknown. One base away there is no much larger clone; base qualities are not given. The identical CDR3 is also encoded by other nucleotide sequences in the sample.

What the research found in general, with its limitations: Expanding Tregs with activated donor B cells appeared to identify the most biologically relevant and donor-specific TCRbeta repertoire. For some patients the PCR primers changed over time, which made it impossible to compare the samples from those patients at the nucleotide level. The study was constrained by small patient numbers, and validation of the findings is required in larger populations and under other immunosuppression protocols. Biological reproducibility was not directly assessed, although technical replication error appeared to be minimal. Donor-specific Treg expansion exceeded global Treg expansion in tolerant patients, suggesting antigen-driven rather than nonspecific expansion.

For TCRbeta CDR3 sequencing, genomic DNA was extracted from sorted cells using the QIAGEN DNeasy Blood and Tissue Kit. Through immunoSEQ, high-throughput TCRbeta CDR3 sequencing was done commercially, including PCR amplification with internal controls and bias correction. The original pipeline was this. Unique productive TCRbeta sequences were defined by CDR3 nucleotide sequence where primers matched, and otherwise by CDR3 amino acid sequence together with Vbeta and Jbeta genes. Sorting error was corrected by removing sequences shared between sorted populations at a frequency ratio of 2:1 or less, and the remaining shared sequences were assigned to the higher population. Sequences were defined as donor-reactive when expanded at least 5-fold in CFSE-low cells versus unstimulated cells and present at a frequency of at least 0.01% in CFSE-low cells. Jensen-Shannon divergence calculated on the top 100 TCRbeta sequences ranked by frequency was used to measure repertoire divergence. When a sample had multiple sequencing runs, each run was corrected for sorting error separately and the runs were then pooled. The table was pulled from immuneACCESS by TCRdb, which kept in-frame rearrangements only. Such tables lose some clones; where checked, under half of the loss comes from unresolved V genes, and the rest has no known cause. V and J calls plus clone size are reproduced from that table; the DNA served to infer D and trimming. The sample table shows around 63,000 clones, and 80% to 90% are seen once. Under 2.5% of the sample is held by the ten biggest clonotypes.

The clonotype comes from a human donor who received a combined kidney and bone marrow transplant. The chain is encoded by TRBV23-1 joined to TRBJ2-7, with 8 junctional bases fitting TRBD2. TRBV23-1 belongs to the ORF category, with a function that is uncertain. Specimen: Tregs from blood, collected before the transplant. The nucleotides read TGCGCCAGCAGTCAATTGGTCGCGGGGGGAACCTACGAGCAGTACTTC. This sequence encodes CASSQLVAGGTYEQYF.